This entry lists 8 T cell receptor beta chains sequenced from one sample in a study of blood T cell repertoires in COVID-19. Assay: immunoSEQ multiplex PCR; the TCRdb copy retains only in-frame clones and omits some. The data hold 70,000 or so clones, with over 75% observed a single time. The sequencing input was peripheral blood. The receptors were gathered from a man between 70 and 80 years old with active or convalescent COVID-19.

The chain combines TRBV4-3 with TRBJ2-7; D remains unclear. Between the trimmed V and J ends, which lost 0 bases and 3 bases, there was a span of 12 bases. The germline CDR1 and CDR2 sequences are LGHNA and YSLEER. CDR3 length: 15 amino acids. CDR3 in amino acids: CASSQDLSPNYEQYF. Here the CDR3 DNA reads TGCGCCAGCAGCCAAGATTTGTCCCCTAACTACGAGCAGTACTTC.

This chain joins TRBV27 and TRBJ1-2, with no clear D. Germline V gives CDR1 MNHEY, CDR2 SMNVEV (reference sequence). The CDR3 length is 13 residues. The V gene lost 6 bases and the J gene lost 4 bases, with 12 bases spanning the gap. The CDR3 DNA reads as TGTGCCAGCAGACCCCGCTGGGCCTATGGCTACACCTTC. It codes for CASRPRWAYGYTF.

This clone has just a few counts. The genes are TRBV28 and TRBJ2-5; tentative D call: TRBD1 (5 bases). V was cut by 7 bases and J by 2 bases, with 11 bases left in between. This CDR3 is 13 amino acids long. Germline values: CDR1 MDHEN, CDR2 SYDVKM. Here the CDR3 reads CASMAGIQETQYF. DNA for the CDR3: TGTGCCAGCATGGCAGGGATTCAAGAGACCCAGTACTTC.

The chain employs TRBV5-1 and TRBJ2-3; 14 bases fit TRBD2. There are 19 residues in the CDR3. Per the germline V gene, CDR1 is SGHRS and CDR2 is YFSETQ. V shed 1 base, J shed 1 base, and the junction held 8 bases outside the gene matches. The CDR3 coding sequence is TGCGCCAGCAGCTTGTACGGACTAGCGGGAGGAAGGGGCACAGATACGCAGTATTTT. Translated: CASSLYGLAGGRGTDTQYF.

In its sample, this clone was seen once. Other DNA variants within this sample encode the same CDR3. The chain has TRBV29-1 and TRBJ1-1, with TRBD1 as a possible D gene (5 bases). The germline V and J ends were trimmed by 5 bases and 6 bases, with 10 bases remaining between them. The CDR3 length is 11 residues. Per the germline V gene, CDR1 is SQVTM and CDR2 is ANQGSEA. The CDR3 nucleotides are TGCAGCGTTTCAGACAGACCTGAAGCTTTCTTT. Translating gives CSVSDRPEAFF.

This clone was counted once. This sequence joins TRBV6-4 and TRBJ2-1; the match to TRBD2 covers 12 bases. The length of the CDR3 is 16 residues. V dropped 5 bases and J dropped 6; count of bases not matched to a gene: 8. Germline values: CDR1 MRHNA, CDR2 SNTAGT. The CDR3 loop reads CASSSSTSGSRNEQFF. The CDR3 nucleotides are TGTGCCAGCAGTTCCTCGACTAGCGGGAGTCGCAATGAGCAGTTCTTC.

The chain recombines TRBV9 with TRBJ1-1; 7 nucleotides match TRBD1. Germline CDR1 SGDLS, CDR2 YYNGEE. This CDR3 contains 16 residues. J lost 3 bases, V lost 4 bases, and 12 bases had no gene match. This chain's CDR3 is CASSPRDSSRYTEAFF. CDR3 in DNA: TGTGCCAGCAGCCCCCGGGACAGTAGTCGCTACACTGAAGCTTTCTTT. Looking up the rest from reference TRBV9 and TRBJ1-1 gives the full variable domain: DSGVTQTPKHLITATGQRVTLRCSPRSGDLSVYWYQQSLDQGLQFLIQYYNGEERAKGNILERFSAQQFPDLHSELNLSSLELGDSALYFCASSPRDSSRYTEAFFGQGTRLTVV.

The V gene is TRBV7-3, the J gene TRBJ2-1, with TRBD2 identical over 9 bases. Per germline, CDR1 SGHTA and CDR2 FQGTGA. The CDR3 extends over 15 amino acids. J lost 6 bases, V lost 5 bases, and 8 bases had no gene match. CDR3 residues: CASSHLAGPINEQFF. The CDR3 DNA reads as TGTGCCAGCAGCCATCTAGCGGGGCCGATCAATGAGCAGTTCTTC. Full variable domain (remainder filled in from reference TRBV7-3 and TRBJ2-1): GAGVSQTPSNKVTEKGKYVELRCDPISGHTALYWYRQSLGQGPEFLIYFQGTGAADDSGLPNDRFFAVRPEGSVSTLKIQRTERGDSAVYLCASSHLAGPINEQFFGPGTRLTVL.